This record covers a single T cell receptor (beta chain). No antigen is known for it. This entry comes from a study of shared clonotypes between healthy human individuals. Points from the study as a whole: Clonotypes shared by all four donors outscored non-shared clonotypes in generation probability.

With V trimmed by 7 bases and J by 0 bases, 14 bases remained unmatched. Germline V gene data show CDR1 as LNHDA and CDR2 as SQIVND (reference sequence). This CDR3 is built from 18 residues. Assay used: immunoSEQ multiplex PCR; TCRdb lists only in-frame clones, some missing. In the table there are roughly 2.5 million clones, 90% to 95% of which are singletons. This TCR was sampled from a man between 18 and 29 years old in good health. The rearrangement uses TRBV19 and TRBJ1-5; 8 bases line up with TRBD1. Sequenced: naive CD4+ T cells sorted from blood. The subset here: CD45RA+ positively selected. The CDR3 region has the DNA TGTGCCAGTACCTCTGAAACAGGGGGAGGTTATAGCAATCAGCCCCAGCATTTT. This sequence encodes CASTSETGGGYSNQPQHF.